These 10 T cell receptor beta chains were sequenced from one sample in a study of shared clonotypes between healthy human individuals (dated by TCRdb to 2019 to 2021). Preparation of the library involved the immunoSEQ multiplex PCR assay. TCRdb took over this immuneACCESS table, retaining in-frame rearrangements with V and J assigned. Such tables are incomplete; in checked studies, under half of the missing clones stem from an unresolved V gene, and the remainder is unexplained. The sample yields approximately 2.5 million clones; more than 90% were counted once. Together, the top ten hold 0.11% to 0.15% of the sample. Sequenced: naive CD4+ T cells sorted from blood. The sample's cell subset or site label is to be understood as: CD45RA+ positively selected. The receptors derive from a man aged 18 to 29 in good health.

This clone was seen a handful of times. This chain uses TRBV11-2 with TRBJ1-6, with 9 bases lining up with TRBD1. The V gene's germline CDR1 is SGHAT and CDR2 FQNNGV. V lost 5 bases, J lost 13 bases, and 12 bases stayed unmatched. The CDR3 runs to 15 residues. CDR3 bases: TGTGCCAGCAGCCCTGGGGACAGGGACGTGGGTCCCCTCCACTTT. Encoded protein: CASSPGDRDVGPLHF.

The J gene is TRBJ1-1, the V gene TRBV5-6; 7 positions match TRBD1. The V gene end was trimmed by 2 bases and the J gene end by 6 bases; junction bases not matched to a gene: 7. Germline V CDR1 and CDR2: SGHDT, YYEEEE. The CDR3 consists of 14 residues. CDR3 protein: CASSLRQGKAEAFF. The DNA for the CDR3 is TGTGCCAGCAGCTTAAGACAGGGCAAGGCTGAAGCTTTCTTT.

The J gene is TRBJ2-7, the V gene TRBV5-6; tentatively, D is TRBD1 or TRBD2 (6 bases each). V was trimmed by 7 bases and J by 5 bases, leaving 19 bases between them. CDR1 and CDR2 from the germline V gene are SGHDT and YYEEEE. This CDR3 spans 14 amino acids. DNA for the CDR3: TGTGCCAGCCGATACCGGGGGCCCGGGCACGAGCAGTACTTC. This encodes CASRYRGPGHEQYF.

This clone showed up just once. This chain links TRBV4-2 with TRBJ2-7; 12 bases map to TRBD1. Germline V gene sequence: CDR1 LGHNA, CDR2 YNFKEQ. There are 17 residues in the CDR3. V lost 1 base, J lost 6 bases, and 10 bases stayed unmatched. The CDR3: CASSQVLGQGALGEQYF. CDR3 sequence (DNA): TGTGCCAGCAGCCAAGTCCTGGGACAGGGGGCTCTCGGCGAGCAGTACTTC.

V is TRBV30 and J is TRBJ1-5; 8 bases map to TRBD1. V shed 0 bases, J shed 7 bases, and the junction held 11 bases outside the gene matches. The CDR3 has 16 amino acids. Germline V lookup: CDR1 GTSNPN, CDR2 SVGIG (reference sequence). The CDR3 region has the DNA TGTGCCTGGAGTGTCCAGGACAGGGAAGTTGGGCAGCCCCAGCATTTT. Amino acids: CAWSVQDREVGQPQHF.

In DNA form, the CDR3 reads TGTGCCAGCAGTGAAAACAGGGCTAACTATGGCTACACCTTC. Protein product: CASSENRANYGYTF. The chain joins TRBV6-1 to TRBJ1-2; D is perhaps TRBD1 (6 bases). The CDR3 is 14 residues long. CDR1 and CDR2 from the germline V gene are MNHNS and SASEGT. V lost 2 bases to trimming and J lost 0 bases, with 7 bases between them.

This clone appeared a few times. The rearrangement links TRBV10-3 to TRBJ2-7; the match to TRBD2 covers 9 bases. There are 16 residues in the CDR3. The germline V gene encodes CDR1 ENHRY and CDR2 SYGVKD. V dropped 4 bases and J dropped 3; count of bases not matched to a gene: 10. The CDR3 spells CAISAVGASGNYEQYF. The CDR3, as DNA: TGTGCCATCAGTGCGGTTGGGGCTAGCGGGAACTACGAGCAGTACTTC.

J is TRBJ2-3 and V is TRBV5-8; 10 bases are shared with TRBD1. The germline V gene encodes CDR1 SGHTS and CDR2 YDEGEE. The CDR3 consists of 15 residues. V was clipped by 2 bases and J by 9 bases; unmatched bases: 9. CDR3 residues: CASSFLVPGQGTQYF. The CDR3 coding sequence is TGTGCCAGCAGCTTCCTAGTCCCGGGACAGGGGACGCAGTATTTT.

About this clone: A read error may produce the germline difference seen at one junction end. The chain combines TRBV2 with TRBJ2-7; tentatively, D is TRBD2 (5 bases). Looked up from germline, CDR1 is SNHLY and CDR2 is FYNNEI. The CDR3 is 10 amino acids. CDR3 sequence reads: CAGSSHEQYF. CDR3 DNA: TGTGCCGGGAGCTCCCACGAGCAGTACTTC. The full variable domain, its missing parts supplied by reference TRBV2 and TRBJ2-7, is EPEVTQTPSHQVTQMGQEVILRCVPISNHLYFYWYRQILGQKVEFLVSFYNNEISEKSEIFDDQFSVERPDGSNFTLKIRSTKLEDSAMYFCAGSSHEQYFGPGTRLTVT.

The chain links TRBV4-1 to TRBJ2-7, with D unresolved. Germline V gene lookup returns CDR1 MGHRA and CDR2 YSYEKL. The CDR3 is made up of 12 amino acids. V was pared by 0 bases and J by 5 bases, with 5 bases between. CDR3 sequence reads: CASSQERNEQYF. In DNA form, the CDR3 reads TGCGCCAGCAGCCAAGAGAGAAACGAGCAGTACTTC.